This T cell receptor beta chain was sequenced during a study of T cell clones after liver transplantation. Study summary: Subjects received no induction therapy and standard immunosuppression until randomization at 12-24 months post-transplant. Tolerant meant at least one year fully off immunosuppression without liver enzymes above twice normal.

Alloreactive TCRbeta sequences came from sequencing proliferating CFSE-low cells in the MLR. Pre-transplant recipient cells responded to graft donor PBMCs, splenocytes, lymph-node cells, or third-party PBMCs. Some clones are missing from TCRdb's copy, which holds only in-frame ones; the method was immunoSEQ multiplex PCR. The data hold about 5,600 clones, with approximately 29% observed a single time. This clone was seen only a few times. Its antigen is unknown. Material for sequencing was CD4+ T cells from cultured PBMCs. The TCR originated in a human patient who received a liver transplant. Some T cells may be graft donor cells.

DNA for the CDR3: TGTGCCAGCAGCTCTCCGGGACAGCCGAACACTGAAGCTTTCTTT. Protein: CASSSPGQPNTEAFF. The gene calls are TRBV11-2 and TRBJ1-1; TRBD1 matches at 7 bases. This CDR3 has 15 amino acids. Germline V gene data show CDR1 as SGHAT and CDR2 as FQNNGV. The V gene end was trimmed by 4 bases and the J gene end by 1 base; junction bases not matched to a gene: 6.